One and the same sample provided the 17 T cell receptor beta chains below, sequenced in a study of shared clonotypes between healthy human individuals. Libraries were prepared by immunoSEQ multiplex PCR; TCRdb keeps only in-frame clonotypes and omits some of them. Among 550,000 to 800,000 clones listed, 74% were seen once. Input material: memory CD4+ T cells sorted from blood. As for subset: CD45RA-negative fraction. These receptors were taken from a woman younger than 45 in good health.

The chain links TRBV7-9 to TRBJ2-1; no reliable D call. Germline V gene data show CDR1 as SEHNR and CDR2 as FQNEAQ (reference sequence). Trimming took off 2 bases at V and 7 bases at J, with 12 bases between the two ends. CDR3 length equals 14 residues. The CDR3 region has the DNA TGTGCCAGCAGCTTAAGGTCCGGTCTTAATGAGCAGTTCTTC. This gives the protein CASSLRSGLNEQFF.

The chain links TRBV6-5 to TRBJ2-7, with 9 bases aligning to TRBD2. The V gene's germline CDR1 is MNHEY and CDR2 SVGAGI. J gave up 9 bases and V 2 bases, and 11 bases lay outside the gene matches. CDR3 length equals 15 residues. As DNA, the CDR3 is TGTGCCAGCAGTTACGGTAGCGGGAGCCCTGGGAGGCAGTACTTC. Translating gives CASSYGSGSPGRQYF.

The chain has TRBV7-8 and TRBJ2-1, with a possible D match to TRBD1 (5 bases). Trimming pared 1 base from V and 8 bases from J, leaving 18 bases between. The germline V gene has CDR1 SGHVS and CDR2 FQNEAQ. This CDR3 region has 16 residues. CDR3 in amino acids: CASSLGANQGSDEQFF. CDR3 DNA: TGTGCCAGCAGCTTAGGAGCTAACCAGGGTTCGGATGAGCAGTTCTTC.

The rearrangement uses TRBV6-1 and TRBJ2-5; unclear D gene. CDR1 is MNHNS, CDR2 SASEGT, per germline. The CDR3 loop spans 14 amino acids. V gave up 6 bases and J gave up 3 bases, with 14 bases separating them. In DNA, the CDR3 is TGTGCCAGCAGACCAACGTGGGCCGAAGAGACCCAGTACTTC. Protein product: CASRPTWAEETQYF.

The rearrangement joins TRBV28 to TRBJ2-1, with D uncertain. The CDR3 loop spans 17 amino acids. Deletions cut 0 bases from V and 8 bases from J, with 20 bases between. The V gene's germline CDR1 is MDHEN and CDR2 SYDVKM. This chain's CDR3 is CASSLWGSSGGRDEQFF. CDR3 sequence (DNA): TGTGCCAGCAGTTTATGGGGGTCAAGTGGCGGTAGGGATGAGCAGTTCTTC.

The rearrangement uses TRBV10-3 and TRBJ1-1, with TRBD1 as a possible D gene (5 bases). Germline V gene data show CDR1 as ENHRY and CDR2 as SYGVKD. Trimming removed 2 bases at V and 4 bases at J, with 17 bases between. This CDR3 region has 16 residues. The CDR3 is CAISEAAGGTGTEAFF. As DNA, the CDR3 is TGTGCCATCAGTGAGGCCGCGGGGGGGACGGGCACTGAAGCTTTCTTT.

The rearrangement uses TRBV2 and TRBJ1-2; a possible D gene is TRBD1 (5 bases). From germline, CDR1 is SNHLY and CDR2 FYNNEI. The CDR3 loop spans 13 amino acids. Trimming pared 2 bases from V and 7 bases from J, leaving 11 bases between. CDR3: CASSEQPRGGYTF. The CDR3 region has the DNA TGTGCCAGCAGTGAACAGCCTAGGGGTGGCTACACCTTC.

This CDR3 reads CASSNPRDIYNEQFF. The CDR3 nucleotides read TGTGCCAGCAGTAACCCCAGGGACATCTACAATGAGCAGTTCTTC. The V and J genes are TRBV6-5 and TRBJ2-1; TRBD1 is a possible D gene (6 bases). The CDR3 is made up of 15 amino acids. Germline V gene lookup returns CDR1 MNHEY and CDR2 SVGAGI. V dropped 5 bases and J dropped 3 bases, with 14 bases sitting between them.

This clone appeared a few times. This chain connects TRBV6-1 to TRBJ2-5; TRBD2 is a possible D gene (7 bases). The CDR3 sequence is 16 residues long. The V gene lost 3 bases and the J gene lost 6 bases, with 20 bases spanning the gap. The germline V gene has CDR1 MNHNS and CDR2 SASEGT. CDR3 protein: CASSDRSREGGKTQYF. The CDR3 DNA sequence: TGTGCCAGCAGTGACCGCTCAAGGGAGGGGGGGAAGACCCAGTACTTC.

The chain couples TRBV7-9 to TRBJ1-1; 8 bases line up with TRBD1. Looked up from germline, CDR1 is SEHNR and CDR2 is FQNEAQ (reference sequence). V lost 3 bases, J lost 0 bases, and 3 bases stayed unmatched. CDR3 length: 15 amino acids. The CDR3, as DNA: TGTGCCAGCAGCTTTTTGACAGGGGTGAACACTGAAGCTTTCTTT. It specifies CASSFLTGVNTEAFF.

The chain is built from TRBV19 and TRBJ2-4; D call uncertain. Germline-derived CDR1 and CDR2 are LNHDA and SQIVND (reference sequence). V was pared by 7 bases and J by 0 bases, with 10 bases between. This CDR3 spans 14 amino acids. Written as DNA, the CDR3 is TGTGCCAGTAACGCGGACCTAGCCAAAAACATTCAGTACTTC. Translating it yields CASNADLAKNIQYF.

The chain uses TRBV5-1 and TRBJ2-1; unclear D gene. Trimming took off 0 bases at V and 1 base at J, with 8 bases between the two ends. The CDR3 runs 15 residues. Germline assignment: CDR1 SGHRS and CDR2 YFSETQ. DNA for the CDR3: TGCGCCAGCAGCTTGGCCGCTAGATCCTACAATGAGCAGTTCTTC. Its translation is CASSLAARSYNEQFF.

V and J are TRBV27 and TRBJ2-3; D is uncertain. In germline, CDR1 is MNHEY, CDR2 SMNVEV (reference sequence). V dropped 5 bases and J dropped 1 base, with 7 bases sitting between them. This CDR3 comprises 13 residues. CDR3 DNA sequence: TGTGCCAGCAGTCACACAGGCACAGATACGCAGTATTTT. It encodes CASSHTGTDTQYF.

This clone was found a few times. Within the sample, other DNA sequences also encode this same CDR3. The rearrangement links TRBV6-6 to TRBJ2-7, with 9 bases matching TRBD1. CDR1 is MNHNY and CDR2 is SVGAGI in the germline V gene (reference sequence). V lost 0 bases to trimming and J lost 3 bases; unmatched junction nucleotides: 0. The CDR3 sequence is 14 residues long. The CDR3 protein is CASSYSDRGYEQYF. The CDR3, as DNA: TGTGCCAGCAGTTACTCGGACAGGGGCTACGAGCAGTACTTC.

The sample holds many counts of this clone. The chain is built from TRBV28 and TRBJ1-4; 7 nucleotides line up with TRBD1. Germline V CDR1 and CDR2: MDHEN, SYDVKM. Germline trimming cut 6 bases from V and 10 bases from J; bases unmatched to any gene: 2. The CDR3 is 11 residues long. The CDR3 DNA reads as TGTGCCAGCAGCAGGGGGACAAAACTGTTTTTT. Amino acids: CASSRGTKLFF.

V and J are TRBV5-6 and TRBJ2-3; D possibly corresponds to TRBD2 (5 bases). This CDR3 contains 15 residues. With 0 bases removed from V and 4 bases from J, the gap between germline ends came to 12 bases. CDR1 SGHDT and CDR2 YYEEEE come from the germline V gene. The CDR3 region is CASSLGGSGADTQYF. The CDR3 coding sequence is TGTGCCAGCAGCTTGGGAGGGAGTGGGGCAGATACGCAGTATTTT.

The V and J genes are TRBV7-9 and TRBJ1-1; D not certain. The V gene's germline CDR1 is SEHNR and CDR2 FQNEAQ (reference sequence). The CDR3 has 13 residues. V was pared by 4 bases and J by 10 bases, with 16 bases between. CDR3 protein: CASSSIGAGSAFF. DNA for the CDR3: TGTGCCAGCAGCTCCATCGGCGCGGGTTCAGCTTTCTTT.